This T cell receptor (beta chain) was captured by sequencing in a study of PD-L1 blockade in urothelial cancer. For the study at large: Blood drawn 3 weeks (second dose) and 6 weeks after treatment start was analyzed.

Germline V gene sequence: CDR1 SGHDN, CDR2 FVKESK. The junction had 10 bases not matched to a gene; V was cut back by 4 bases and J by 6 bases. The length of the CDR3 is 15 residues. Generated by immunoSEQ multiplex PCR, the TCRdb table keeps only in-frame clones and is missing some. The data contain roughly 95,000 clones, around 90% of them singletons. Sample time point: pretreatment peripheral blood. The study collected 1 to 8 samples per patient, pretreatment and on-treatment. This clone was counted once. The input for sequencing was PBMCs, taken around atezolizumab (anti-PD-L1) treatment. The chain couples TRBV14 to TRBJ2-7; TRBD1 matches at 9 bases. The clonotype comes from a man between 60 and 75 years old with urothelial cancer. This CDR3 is CASSPLGGQGREQYF. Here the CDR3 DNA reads TGTGCCAGCAGCCCCCTTGGGGGACAGGGTCGCGAGCAGTACTTC. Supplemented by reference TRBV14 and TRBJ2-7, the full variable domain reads EAGVTQFPSHSVIEKGQTVTLRCDPISGHDNLYWYRRVMGKEIKFLLHFVKESKQDESGMPNNRFLAERTGGTYSTLKVQPAELEDSGVYFCASSPLGGQGREQYFGPGTRLTVT.